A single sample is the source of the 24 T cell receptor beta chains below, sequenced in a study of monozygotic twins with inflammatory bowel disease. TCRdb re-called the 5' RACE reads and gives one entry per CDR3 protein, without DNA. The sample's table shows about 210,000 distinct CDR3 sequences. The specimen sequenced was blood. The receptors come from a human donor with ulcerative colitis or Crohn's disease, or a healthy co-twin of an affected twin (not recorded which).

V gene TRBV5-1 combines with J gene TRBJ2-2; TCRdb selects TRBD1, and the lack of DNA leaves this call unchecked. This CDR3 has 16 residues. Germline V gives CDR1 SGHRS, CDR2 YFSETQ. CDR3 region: CASSLAQGASTGELFF.

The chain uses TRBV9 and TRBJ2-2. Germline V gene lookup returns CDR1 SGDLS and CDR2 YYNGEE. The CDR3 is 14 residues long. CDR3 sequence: CASSPKAGTGELFF.

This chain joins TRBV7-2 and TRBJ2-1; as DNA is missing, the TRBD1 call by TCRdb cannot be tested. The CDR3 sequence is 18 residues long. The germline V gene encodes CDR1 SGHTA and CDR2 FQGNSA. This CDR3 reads CASSLVALGGGVYNEQFF.

CDR3: CASTDRDGGYTF. This rearrangement joins TRBV19 to TRBJ1-2; TCRdb's D call, TRBD1, is unchecked because there is no DNA. CDR1 and CDR2 from the germline V gene are LNHDA and SQIVND (reference sequence). The CDR3 is 12 residues long.

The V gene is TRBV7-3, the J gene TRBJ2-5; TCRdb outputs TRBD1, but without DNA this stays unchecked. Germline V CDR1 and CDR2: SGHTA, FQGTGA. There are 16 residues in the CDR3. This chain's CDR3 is CASSLSGTGIRETQYF.

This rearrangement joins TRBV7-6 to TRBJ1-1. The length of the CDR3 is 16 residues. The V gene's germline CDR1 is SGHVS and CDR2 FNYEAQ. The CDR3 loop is CASSLGASNMNTEAFF. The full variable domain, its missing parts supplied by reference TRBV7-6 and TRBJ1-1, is GAGVSQSPRYKVTKRGQDVALRCDPISGHVSLYWYRQALGQGPEFLTYFNYEAQQDKSGLPNDRFSAERPEGSISTLTIQRTEQRDSAMYRCASSLGASNMNTEAFFGQGTRLTVV.

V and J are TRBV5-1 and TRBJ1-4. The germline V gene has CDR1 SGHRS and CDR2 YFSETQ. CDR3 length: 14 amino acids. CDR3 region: CASSLTASGEKLFF. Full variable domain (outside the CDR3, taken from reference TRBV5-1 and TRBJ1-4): KAGVTQTPRYLIKTRGQQVTLSCSPISGHRSVSWYQQTPGQGLQFLFEYFSETQRNKGNFPGRFSGRQFSNSRSEMNVSTLELGDSALYLCASSLTASGEKLFFGSGTQLSVL.

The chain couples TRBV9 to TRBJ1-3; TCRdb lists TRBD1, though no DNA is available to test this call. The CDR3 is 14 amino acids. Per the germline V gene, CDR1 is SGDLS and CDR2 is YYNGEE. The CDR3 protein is CASSDLTGGNTIYF.

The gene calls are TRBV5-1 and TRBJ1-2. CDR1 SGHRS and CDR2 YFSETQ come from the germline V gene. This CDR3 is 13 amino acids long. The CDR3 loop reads CASSVTVSYGYTF.

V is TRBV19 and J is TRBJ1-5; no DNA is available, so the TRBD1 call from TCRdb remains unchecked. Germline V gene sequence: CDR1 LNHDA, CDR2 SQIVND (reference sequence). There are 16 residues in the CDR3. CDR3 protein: CASSTRRGGAGQPQHF.

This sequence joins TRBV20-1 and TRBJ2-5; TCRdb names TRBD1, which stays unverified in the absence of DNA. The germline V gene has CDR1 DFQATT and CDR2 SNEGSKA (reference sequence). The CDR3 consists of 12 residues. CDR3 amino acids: CSARRGQETQYF.

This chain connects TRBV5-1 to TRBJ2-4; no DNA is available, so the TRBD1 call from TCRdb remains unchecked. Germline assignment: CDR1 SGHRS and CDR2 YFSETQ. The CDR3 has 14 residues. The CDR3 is CASSLWDPKNIQYF.

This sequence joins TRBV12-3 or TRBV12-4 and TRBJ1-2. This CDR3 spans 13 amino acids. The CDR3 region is CASRRTEERGYTF.

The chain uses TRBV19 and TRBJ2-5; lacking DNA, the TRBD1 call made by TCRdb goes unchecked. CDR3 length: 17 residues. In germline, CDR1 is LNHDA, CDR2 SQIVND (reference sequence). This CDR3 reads CASSTGTGVLARETQYF.

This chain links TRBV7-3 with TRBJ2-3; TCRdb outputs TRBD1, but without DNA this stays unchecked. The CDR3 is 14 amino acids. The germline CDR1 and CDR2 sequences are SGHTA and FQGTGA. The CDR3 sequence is CASSFTGPPDTQYF.

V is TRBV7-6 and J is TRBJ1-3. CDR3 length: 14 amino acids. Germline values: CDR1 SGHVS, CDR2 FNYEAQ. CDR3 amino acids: CASSRGDSGNTIYF.

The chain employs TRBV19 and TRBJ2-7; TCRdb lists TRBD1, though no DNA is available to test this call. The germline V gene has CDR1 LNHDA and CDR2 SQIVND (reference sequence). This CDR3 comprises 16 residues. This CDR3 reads CASSFRRTASFYEQYF.

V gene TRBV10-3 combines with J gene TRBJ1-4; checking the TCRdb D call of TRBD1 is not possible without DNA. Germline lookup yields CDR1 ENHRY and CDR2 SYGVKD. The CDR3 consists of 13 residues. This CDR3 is CASGQGPDEKLFF.

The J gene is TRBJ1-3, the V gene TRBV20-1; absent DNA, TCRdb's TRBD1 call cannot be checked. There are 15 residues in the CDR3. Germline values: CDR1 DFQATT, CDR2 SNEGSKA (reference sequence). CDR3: CSARDRSGPGNTIYF.

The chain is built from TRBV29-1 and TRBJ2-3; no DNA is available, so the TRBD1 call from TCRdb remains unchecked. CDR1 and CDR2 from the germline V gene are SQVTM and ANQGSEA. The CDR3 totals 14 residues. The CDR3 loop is CSVDRESSTDTQYF.

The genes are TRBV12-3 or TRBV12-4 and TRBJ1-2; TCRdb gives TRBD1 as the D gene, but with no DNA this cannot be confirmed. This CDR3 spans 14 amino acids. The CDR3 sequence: CASSLQGQPYGYTF.

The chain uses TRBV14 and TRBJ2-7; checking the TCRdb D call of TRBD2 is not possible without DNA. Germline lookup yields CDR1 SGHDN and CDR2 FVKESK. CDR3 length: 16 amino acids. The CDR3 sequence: CASSPTPVQITYEQYF.

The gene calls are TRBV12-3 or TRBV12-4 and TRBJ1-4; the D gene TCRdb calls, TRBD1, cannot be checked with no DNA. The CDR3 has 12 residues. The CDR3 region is CASSGGGEKLFF.

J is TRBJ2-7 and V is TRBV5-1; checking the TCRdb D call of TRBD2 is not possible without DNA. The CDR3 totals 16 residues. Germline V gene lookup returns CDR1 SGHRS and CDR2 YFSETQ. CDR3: CASSLSMGATSYEQYF.